What follows are 19 T cell receptor beta chains derived from one specimen sequenced in a study of blood T cell repertoires in COVID-19. Only in-frame clones appear in the TCRdb table, and some are missing; sequencing was by immunoSEQ multiplex PCR. The table includes some 220,000 clones, 88% detected once. Sample: PBMCs or T cells enriched from blood (not recorded which). These receptors came from a woman in her thirties who had recovered from COVID-19.

This rearrangement joins TRBV7-9 to TRBJ1-3; 11 nucleotides line up with TRBD1. The CDR3 consists of 17 residues. CDR1 and CDR2 from the germline V gene are SEHNR and FQNEAQ (reference sequence). V lost 4 bases, J lost 0 bases, and 5 bases stayed unmatched. The CDR3 nucleotides are TGTGCCAGCAGCTCAAGGGGGACAGGGGGCTCTGGAAACACCATATATTTT. Amino acids: CASSSRGTGGSGNTIYF.

The chain recombines TRBV7-9 with TRBJ2-1, with 8 bases lining up with TRBD1. Germline trimming cut 4 bases from V and 6 bases from J; bases unmatched to any gene: 11. The germline V gene has CDR1 SEHNR and CDR2 FQNEAQ (reference sequence). The CDR3 covers 16 residues. The DNA for the CDR3 is TGTGCCAGCAGCTCACCGACAGGGGCTAGAGGCAATGAGCAGTTCTTC. Amino acid sequence: CASSSPTGARGNEQFF.

About this clone: One end of the junction is discordant with germline, which a read error may explain. The rearrangement joins TRBV7-2 to TRBJ2-3; 12 nucleotides line up with TRBD2. Germline V gene data show CDR1 as SGHTA and CDR2 as FQGNSA. This CDR3 is 14 amino acids long. In DNA, the CDR3 is TGTGCCAGCAGCCTAGCGGGGGGGCGGGATACGCAGTATTTT. Its protein is CASSLAGGRDTQYF.

The chain is built from TRBV21-1 and TRBJ2-7; TRBD2 is taken as the D call from the table, unchecked against the DNA. TRBV21-1 is an annotated pseudogene. This CDR3 is built from 14 residues. The CDR3 sequence is CASSKIGGRYEQYF. The CDR3 DNA sequence: TGTGCCAGCAGCAAAATAGGAGGACGGTACGAGCAGTACTTC.

This clone was recorded once. CDR3 nucleotides: TGTGCCAGCAGTGATCAGGGCCGTGGCTACACCTTC. Amino acids: CASSDQGRGYTF. The chain combines TRBV6-4 with TRBJ1-2; D perhaps matches TRBD1 (5 bases). CDR1 is MRHNA and CDR2 is SNTAGT in the germline V gene. V dropped 3 bases and J dropped 7 bases, with 9 bases sitting between them. This CDR3 is 12 amino acids long.

Note on this clone: The sample carries other DNA sequences with the same CDR3. The V and J genes are TRBV4-3 and TRBJ2-2; 8 bases map to TRBD1. This CDR3 spans 14 amino acids. Germline V lookup: CDR1 LGHNA, CDR2 YSLEER. V was pared by 1 base and J by 5 bases, with 0 bases of the junction left unmatched. DNA of the CDR3: TGCGCCAGCAGCCAAGGGACAGGGACCGGGGAGCTGTTTTTT. It translates to CASSQGTGTGELFF.

The chain joins TRBV6-5 to TRBJ2-7; TRBD1 matches 8 bases. Germline V CDR1 and CDR2: MNHEY, SVGAGI. V lost 0 bases to trimming and J lost 3 bases; unmatched junction nucleotides: 1. The CDR3 has 14 amino acids. CDR3 amino acids: CASSYSTGGYEQYF. The CDR3 coding sequence is TGTGCCAGCAGTTACTCAACAGGGGGCTACGAGCAGTACTTC.

The chain is built from TRBV15 and TRBJ1-1; D is uncertain. The CDR3 is 13 amino acids. Trimming removed 0 bases from V and 3 bases from J, with 5 bases in between. The germline V gene has CDR1 LNHNV and CDR2 YYDKDF (reference sequence). The DNA for the CDR3 is TGTGCCACCAGCAGAGATTCCTACACTGAAGCTTTCTTT. The encoded protein is CATSRDSYTEAFF.

The chain has TRBV2 and TRBJ2-7; 10 positions match TRBD2. CDR1 SNHLY and CDR2 FYNNEI come from the germline V gene. The CDR3 totals 12 residues. Losses at the gene ends were 8 bases for V and 7 bases for J; bases not matched to a gene: 5. DNA for the CDR3: TGTGCCAGCCACGGGACTAGCGAGGAGCAGTACTTC. It translates to CASHGTSEEQYF.

The chain links TRBV5-1 to TRBJ2-1; TRBD1 aligns across 9 bases. CDR3 size: 14 residues. After removal of 4 bases from V and 3 bases from J, the junction contained 2 bases not matched to a gene. Germline CDR1 is SGHRS and CDR2 is YFSETQ. CDR3 residues: CASSGTGNYNEQFF. The CDR3 DNA reads as TGCGCCAGCAGCGGGACAGGGAACTACAATGAGCAGTTCTTC.

The chain is built from TRBV11-2 and TRBJ1-3, with a possible D match to TRBD1 (6 bases). There are 19 residues in the CDR3. From germline, CDR1 is SGHAT and CDR2 FQNNGV. Between the trimmed V and J ends, which lost 5 bases and 0 bases, there was a span of 23 bases. CDR3 amino acids: CASSARFQMDSSSGNTIYF. The CDR3, as DNA: TGTGCCAGCAGCGCTAGATTTCAAATGGACAGCAGCTCTGGAAACACCATATATTTT.

The CDR3 protein is CASSLSRELNSPLHF. The CDR3 DNA reads as TGTGCCAGCAGTTTAAGCCGGGAACTGAATTCACCCCTCCACTTT. The J gene is TRBJ1-6, the V gene TRBV7-6; D gene uncertain. Trimming removed 6 bases from V and 7 bases from J, with 16 bases in between. The germline CDR1 and CDR2 sequences are SGHVS and FNYEAQ. This CDR3 contains 15 residues.

V gene TRBV18 combines with J gene TRBJ1-3; D is uncertain. The CDR3 is made up of 14 amino acids. Germline assignment: CDR1 KGHSH and CDR2 LQKENI. The V end lost 3 bases, the J end lost 0 bases, and 6 bases lay between the germline ends. The chain's CDR3 is CASSPTDSGNTIYF. For the CDR3, the DNA is TGTGCCAGCTCACCTACAGACTCTGGAAACACCATATATTTT.

The chain links TRBV18 to TRBJ1-1; maybe TRBD1 (6 bases). The V and J ends lost 4 bases and 0 bases respectively, with 9 bases between them. CDR1 and CDR2 (germline): KGHSH, LQKENI. The CDR3 has 14 residues. The DNA for the CDR3 is TGTGCCAGCTCACGGGCAGGGGTGAACACTGAAGCTTTCTTT. Its translation: CASSRAGVNTEAFF.

The chain uses TRBV7-9 and TRBJ1-2; D is unclear. The ends were cut back, 0 bases at V and 3 bases at J, with 14 bases in the middle. Germline CDR1 SEHNR, CDR2 FQNEAQ (reference sequence). This CDR3 is 16 amino acids long. CDR3 nucleotides: TGTGCCAGCAGCTTAGCACCAGACCGGGTAGACTATGGCTACACCTTC. It is translated as CASSLAPDRVDYGYTF.

This chain uses TRBV19 with TRBJ1-2; 10 bases fit TRBD1. With 3 bases clipped from V and 4 bases from J, the junction kept 14 bases outside the gene matches. This CDR3 spans 18 amino acids. Germline CDR1 reads LNHDA; CDR2 reads SQIVND (reference sequence). The CDR3 here is CASSIGTGVPLKPYGYTF. The CDR3 DNA follows: TGTGCCAGTAGTATCGGGACAGGGGTTCCCCTTAAACCCTATGGCTACACCTTC. The whole variable domain, remainder taken from reference TRBV19 and TRBJ1-2, is DGGITQSPKYLFRKEGQNVTLSCEQNLNHDAMYWYRQDPGQGLRLIYYSQIVNDFQKGDIAEGYSVSREKKESFPLTVTSAQKNPTAFYLCASSIGTGVPLKPYGYTFGSGTRLTVV.

The rearrangement uses TRBV6-1 and TRBJ1-5; D is perhaps TRBD1 (5 bases). The CDR3 loop spans 17 amino acids. Germline V gives CDR1 MNHNS, CDR2 SASEGT. Trimming removed 1 base from V and 1 base from J, with 14 bases in between. The CDR3 nucleotides are TGTGCCAGCAGTGAAGAAGTGGGGCAGGTAAGCAATCAGCCCCAGCATTTT. It encodes CASSEEVGQVSNQPQHF.

The CDR3 sequence: CASSVTVNTEAFF. In DNA form, the CDR3 reads TGTGCCAGCAGTGTGACAGTGAACACTGAAGCTTTCTTT. The V call is TRBV12-3 or TRBV12-4, the J call TRBJ1-1, with D possibly being TRBD1 (5 bases). Trimming pared 5 bases from V and 0 bases from J, leaving 7 bases between. This CDR3 region has 13 residues.

A word on this clone: Germline is not matched at one junction end, which may reflect a read error. This sequence joins TRBV2 and TRBJ1-4; D unclear. Looked up from germline, CDR1 is SNHLY and CDR2 is FYNNEI. The CDR3 has 12 residues. The CDR3 loop is CASSFEVSTEIF. CDR3 sequence (DNA): TGTGCCAGCTCCTTTGAAGTTTCAACAGAGATTTTT. The full variable domain, its missing parts supplied by reference TRBV2 and TRBJ1-4, is EPEVTQTPSHQVTQMGQEVILRCVPISNHLYFYWYRQILGQKVEFLVSFYNNEISEKSEIFDDQFSVERPDGSNFTLKIRSTKLEDSAMYFCASSFEVSTEIFGSGTQLSVL.